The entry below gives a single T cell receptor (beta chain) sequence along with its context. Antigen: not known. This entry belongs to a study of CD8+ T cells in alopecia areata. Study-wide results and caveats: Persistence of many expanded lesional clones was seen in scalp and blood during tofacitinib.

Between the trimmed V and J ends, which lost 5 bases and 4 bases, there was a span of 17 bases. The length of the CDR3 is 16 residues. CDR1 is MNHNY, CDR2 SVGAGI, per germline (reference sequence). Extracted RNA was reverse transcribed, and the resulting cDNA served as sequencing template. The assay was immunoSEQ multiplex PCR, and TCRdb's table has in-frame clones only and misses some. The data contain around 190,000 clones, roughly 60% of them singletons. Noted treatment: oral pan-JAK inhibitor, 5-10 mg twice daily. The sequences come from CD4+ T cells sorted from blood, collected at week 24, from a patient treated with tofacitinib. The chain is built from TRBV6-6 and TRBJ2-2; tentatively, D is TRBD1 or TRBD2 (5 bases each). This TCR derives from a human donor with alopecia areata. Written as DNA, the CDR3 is TGTGCCAGCAGTCCCCGGGACGGCCGTATCACCGGGGAGCTGTTTTTT. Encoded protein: CASSPRDGRITGELFF.